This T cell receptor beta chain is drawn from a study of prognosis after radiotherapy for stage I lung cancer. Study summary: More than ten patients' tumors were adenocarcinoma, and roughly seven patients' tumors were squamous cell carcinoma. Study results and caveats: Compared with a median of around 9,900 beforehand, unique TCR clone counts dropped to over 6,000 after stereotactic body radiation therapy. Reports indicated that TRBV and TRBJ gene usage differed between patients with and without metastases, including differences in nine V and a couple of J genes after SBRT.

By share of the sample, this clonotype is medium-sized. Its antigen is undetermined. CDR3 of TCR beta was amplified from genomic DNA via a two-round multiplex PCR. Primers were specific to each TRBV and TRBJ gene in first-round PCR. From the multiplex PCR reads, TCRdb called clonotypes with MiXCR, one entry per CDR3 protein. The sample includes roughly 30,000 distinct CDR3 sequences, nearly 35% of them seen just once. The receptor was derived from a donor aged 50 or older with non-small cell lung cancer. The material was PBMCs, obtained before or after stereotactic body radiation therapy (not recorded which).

CDR3 coding DNA: TGTGCCAGCCACCCTAGCGGGGGAGCCTACGAGCAGTACTTC. Its protein is CASHPSGGAYEQYF. The genes are TRBV6-1 and TRBJ2-7; 10 nucleotides line up with TRBD2. The CDR3 totals 14 residues. CDR1 is MNHNS and CDR2 is SASEGT in the germline V gene. J gave up 2 bases and V 8 bases, and 6 bases lay outside the gene matches.